This T cell receptor (beta chain) was observed in a study of shared clonotypes between healthy human individuals. Profiled with immunoSEQ multiplex PCR; TCRdb holds only in-frame clones, not every one. The data hold 2 million to 2.5 million clones, with approximately 90% observed a single time. Study-level findings and limits: Around 5.4% of naive CD4 clonotypes were common to four donors.

Points on this clone: Its antigen remains unidentified.

The CDR3 loop spans 14 amino acids. Trimming shortened V by 0 bases and J by 1 base, and 8 bases separated the two germline ends. The germline V gene encodes CDR1 SGHNT and CDR2 YYREEE (reference sequence). Source material: naive CD4+ T cells from PBMCs. Subset defined: CD45RA+ positively selected. This TCR came from a man younger than 35 in good health. Some clones in this sample may be carry-over from other donors' samples. This chain uses TRBV5-4 with TRBJ2-7; D unclear. The CDR3 loop is CASSLVPTSYEQYF. CDR3 nucleotides: TGTGCCAGCAGCTTGGTTCCAACGTCCTACGAGCAGTACTTC.